These 23 T cell receptor beta chains share one sample of origin, sequenced in a study of shared clonotypes between healthy human individuals. Sequencing was performed with immunoSEQ multiplex PCR; in TCRdb, only in-frame clones are kept and a portion is missing. Of about 340,000 clones listed, around 67% are singletons. The sample comprised memory CD4+ T cells sorted from blood. The subset here: CD45RA-negative fraction. These receptors all stem from a man between 25 and 39 years old in good health.

This clone turned up a few times. This chain connects TRBV29-1 to TRBJ2-3; 8 nucleotides match TRBD2. V shed 7 bases and J 0 bases; nucleotides not matched to a gene: 9. CDR3 length: 15 amino acids. CDR1 and CDR2 (germline): SQVTM, ANQGSEA. The CDR3 DNA follows: TGCAGCGCCGTAATAGCGGGACCTAGCACAGATACGCAGTATTTT. Translating gives CSAVIAGPSTDTQYF.

V and J are TRBV29-1 and TRBJ1-2; D possibly corresponds to TRBD1 (5 bases). The CDR3 extends over 13 amino acids. V lost 3 bases and J lost 8, with 16 bases in between. Per germline, CDR1 SQVTM and CDR2 ANQGSEA. CDR3 DNA sequence: TGCAGCGTTGAGGACAAGCTGTATCAGGGCTACACCTTC. Its translation is CSVEDKLYQGYTF.

This clone was counted only a few times. The chain is built from TRBV30 and TRBJ1-5, with D uncertain. Germline CDR1 GTSNPN, CDR2 SVGIG (reference sequence). The length of the CDR3 is 13 residues. V gave up 1 base and J gave up 0 bases, with 4 bases separating them. The CDR3 loop reads CAWSESSNQPQHF. Here the CDR3 DNA reads TGTGCCTGGAGTGAGAGTAGCAATCAGCCCCAGCATTTT. Variable domain in full (rest from reference TRBV30 and TRBJ1-5): SQTIHQWPATLVQPVGSPLSLECTVEGTSNPNLYWYRQAAGRGLQLLFYSVGIGQISSEVPQNLSASRPQDRQFILSSKKLLLSDSGFYLCAWSESSNQPQHFGDGTRLSIL.

The chain carries TRBV5-6 and TRBJ1-2; D might be TRBD1 (5 bases). Trimming cost V 4 bases and J 7 bases, with 11 bases left between them. The CDR3 extends over 12 amino acids. From germline, CDR1 is SGHDT and CDR2 YYEEEE. The CDR3: CASSNYGAGYTF. The DNA for the CDR3 is TGTGCCAGCAGCAATTACGGGGCTGGCTACACCTTC.

This rearrangement joins TRBV6-6 to TRBJ2-1, with 10 positions matching TRBD2. The CDR3 covers 15 residues. The junction had 1 base not matched to a gene; V was cut back by 2 bases and J by 3 bases. Per the germline V gene, CDR1 is MNHNY and CDR2 is SVGAGI (reference sequence). The CDR3 sequence is CASSYRTSGYNEQFF. In DNA form, the CDR3 reads TGTGCCAGCAGTTACAGGACTAGCGGCTACAATGAGCAGTTCTTC.

The J gene is TRBJ1-1, the V gene TRBV29-1; D ambiguous. This CDR3 comprises 14 residues. Germline CDR1 SQVTM, CDR2 ANQGSEA. Trimming shortened V by 7 bases and J by 1 base, and 16 bases separated the two germline ends. The CDR3 sequence is CSGSKSAENTEAFF. The CDR3 DNA is TGCAGCGGATCGAAGAGTGCGGAGAACACTGAAGCTTTCTTT.

The rearrangement joins TRBV15 to TRBJ2-7; D is perhaps TRBD1 (6 bases). V lost 3 bases and J 6 bases, leaving 18 bases between the germline ends. Germline-derived CDR1 and CDR2 are LNHNV and YYDKDF (reference sequence). This CDR3 contains 15 residues. The CDR3 here is CATSRERTALGEQYF. In DNA form, the CDR3 reads TGTGCCACCAGCAGGGAGAGGACAGCCCTGGGCGAGCAGTACTTC. The entire variable domain, with the rest obtained from reference TRBV15 and TRBJ2-7, is as follows: DAMVIQNPRYQVTQFGKPVTLSCSQTLNHNVMYWYQQKSSQAPKLLFHYYDKDFNNEADTPDNFQSRRPNTSFCFLDIRSPGLGDTAMYLCATSRERTALGEQYFGPGTRLTVT.

The rearrangement joins TRBV2 to TRBJ1-5; TRBD1 matches at 9 bases. The V and J ends lost 7 bases and 5 bases, in that order; junction bases with no gene match: 3. The CDR3 has 13 amino acids. Germline CDR1 is SNHLY and CDR2 is FYNNEI. CDR3 bases: TGTGCCAGCAAGGGACAGGGATATCAGCCCCAGCATTTT. This codes for CASKGQGYQPQHF.

This clone was counted a few times. V usage is TRBV7-9 and J usage is TRBJ2-2, with TRBD1 matching 9 bases. The ends lost 5 bases at V and 9 bases at J; junction bases unmatched: 7. Germline V lookup: CDR1 SEHNR, CDR2 FQNEAQ (reference sequence). This CDR3 is 14 amino acids long. CDR3 DNA: TGTGCCAGCAGCCCAAAGGACAGGGGTTGGGAGCTGTTTTTT. Translated: CASSPKDRGWELFF.

This clone was seen once. The V and J genes are TRBV7-9 and TRBJ1-2; D unclear. The V end was cut by 1 base, the J end by 3 bases, with 9 bases between. There are 14 residues in the CDR3. Germline V lookup: CDR1 SEHNR, CDR2 FQNEAQ (reference sequence). The CDR3, as DNA: TGTGCCAGCAGCTTAGATCTCACGGACTATGGCTACACCTTC. Protein product: CASSLDLTDYGYTF.

The rearrangement uses TRBV9 and TRBJ2-2, with D unclear. Germline CDR1 reads SGDLS; CDR2 reads YYNGEE. The CDR3 loop spans 13 amino acids. V lost 4 bases and J lost 1, with 5 bases in between. The CDR3 is CASSMGNTGELFF. The CDR3 DNA sequence: TGTGCCAGCAGCATGGGGAACACCGGGGAGCTGTTTTTT. The variable domain in full, with the rest retrieved from reference TRBV9 and TRBJ2-2, is DSGVTQTPKHLITATGQRVTLRCSPRSGDLSVYWYQQSLDQGLQFLIQYYNGEERAKGNILERFSAQQFPDLHSELNLSSLELGDSALYFCASSMGNTGELFFGEGSRLTVL.

The rearrangement joins TRBV11-2 to TRBJ2-1, with D possibly TRBD2 on 5 matching bases. Germline V gives CDR1 SGHAT, CDR2 FQNNGV. This CDR3 comprises 16 residues. V was clipped by 5 bases and J by 0 bases, with 14 bases between them. CDR3 sequence (DNA): TGTGCCAGCAGCGGAACAAAGCGGAACTCCTACAATGAGCAGTTCTTC. Residues: CASSGTKRNSYNEQFF. The whole variable domain, remainder taken from reference TRBV11-2 and TRBJ2-1, is EAGVAQSPRYKIIEKRQSVAFWCNPISGHATLYWYQQILGQGPKLLIQFQNNGVVDDSQLPKDRFSAERLKGVDSTLKIQPAKLEDSAVYLCASSGTKRNSYNEQFFGPGTRLTVL.

This clone was found once. This chain connects TRBV6-5 to TRBJ2-7; TRBD2 might be the D (6 bases). There are 15 residues in the CDR3. Germline values: CDR1 MNHEY, CDR2 SVGAGI. The V gene lost 6 bases and the J gene lost 3 bases, with 18 bases spanning the gap. The CDR3 region has the DNA TGTGCCAGCAGGCCCGGACCCGGAGGGGTCTACGAGCAGTACTTC. Its protein product is CASRPGPGGVYEQYF.

This rearrangement joins TRBV7-9 to TRBJ2-1; D gene uncertain. Germline values: CDR1 SEHNR, CDR2 FQNEAQ (reference sequence). The CDR3 has 15 amino acids. V was shortened by 2 bases and J by 0 bases, with 8 bases between the two germline ends. The CDR3 region is CASSLMLSSYNEQFF. CDR3 DNA sequence: TGTGCCAGCAGCTTAATGCTCAGCTCCTACAATGAGCAGTTCTTC.

V is TRBV7-2 and J is TRBJ2-4; 7 bases agree with TRBD2. With V trimmed by 2 bases and J by 9 bases, 7 bases remained unmatched. Germline lookup yields CDR1 SGHTA and CDR2 FQGNSA. This CDR3 is 14 amino acids long. The CDR3 nucleotides read TGTGCCAGCAGCTTATCACGCGGGAGTTTCATTCAGTACTTC. It yields the protein CASSLSRGSFIQYF.

This clone was counted a few times. The CDR3 coding sequence is TGTGCCAGCAGCTTAGTGTCCATGACAGGGGGACACACCGGGGAGCTGTTTTTT. Protein sequence: CASSLVSMTGGHTGELFF. V is TRBV13 and J is TRBJ2-2, with 9 bases matching TRBD1. This CDR3 is 18 amino acids long. CDR1 and CDR2 from the germline V gene are PRHDT and FYEKMQ (reference sequence). V was pared by 1 base and J by 3 bases, with 9 bases of the junction left unmatched.

This chain connects TRBV4-1 to TRBJ2-1, with D unclear. The CDR3 totals 15 residues. CDR1 MGHRA and CDR2 YSYEKL come from the germline V gene. V shed 2 bases and J shed 4 bases, with 12 bases lying between them. CDR3 coding DNA: TGCGCCAGCAGCCAAATCGGGTCGGTGTACAATGAGCAGTTCTTC. Translation gives CASSQIGSVYNEQFF.

The chain joins TRBV4-3 to TRBJ1-5, with D unclear. Trimming pared 0 bases from V and 3 bases from J, leaving 9 bases between. From germline, CDR1 is LGHNA and CDR2 YSLEER. The CDR3 spans 15 residues. This CDR3 reads CASSQEAGSNQPQHF. Here the CDR3 DNA reads TGCGCCAGCAGCCAAGAGGCGGGGTCCAATCAGCCCCAGCATTTT.

The chain employs TRBV5-1 and TRBJ2-3; perhaps TRBD2 as D (5 bases). CDR1 and CDR2 (germline): SGHRS, YFSETQ. Between the trimmed V and J ends, which lost 0 bases and 4 bases, there was a span of 9 bases. This CDR3 region has 14 residues. CDR3 amino acids: CASSLEGEADTQYF. CDR3 bases: TGCGCCAGCAGCTTGGAGGGAGAGGCAGATACGCAGTATTTT.

The gene calls are TRBV5-4 and TRBJ1-2, with 10 nucleotides matching TRBD1. The V gene end was trimmed by 5 bases and the J gene end by 4 bases; junction bases not matched to a gene: 8. The CDR3 extends over 15 amino acids. Looked up from germline, CDR1 is SGHNT and CDR2 is YYREEE (reference sequence). The CDR3: CASSPTGGEVYGYTF. The CDR3 region has the DNA TGTGCCAGCAGTCCGACAGGGGGCGAGGTCTATGGCTACACCTTC. Based on the CDR3 plus reference TRBV5-4 and TRBJ1-2, the full variable domain is ETGVTQSPTHLIKTRGQQVTLRCSSQSGHNTVSWYQQALGQGPQFIFQYYREEENGRGNFPPRFSGLQFPNYSSELNVNALELDDSALYLCASSPTGGEVYGYTFGSGTRLTVV.

V is TRBV19 and J is TRBJ2-2; D might be TRBD2 (5 bases). The CDR3 extends over 14 amino acids. The germline V gene encodes CDR1 LNHDA and CDR2 SQIVND (reference sequence). Trimming pared 4 bases from V and 0 bases from J, leaving 6 bases between. The CDR3 sequence is CASSTGTNTGELFF. The CDR3, as DNA: TGTGCCAGTAGTACGGGGACGAACACCGGGGAGCTGTTTTTT.

The gene calls are TRBV6-1 and TRBJ2-7; D unclear. V was cut by 0 bases and J by 2 bases, with 5 bases left in between. This CDR3 comprises 13 residues. The germline gives CDR1 MNHNS, CDR2 SASEGT. CDR3 sequence: CASSEARTYEQYF. Here the CDR3 DNA reads TGTGCCAGCAGTGAAGCCCGAACCTACGAGCAGTACTTC.

This clone occurred a few times. V usage is TRBV6-5 and J usage is TRBJ2-7; 11 nucleotides match TRBD2. This CDR3 is 12 amino acids long. Germline CDR1 reads MNHEY; CDR2 reads SVGAGI. V was pared by 9 bases and J by 6 bases, with 4 bases of the junction left unmatched. CDR3 nucleotides: TGTGCCAGTACTAGCGGGAGTATCGAGCAGTACTTC. It yields the protein CASTSGSIEQYF.